A single sample gave rise to the 11 T cell receptor beta chains below, sequenced in a study of shared clonotypes between healthy human individuals. Using immunoSEQ multiplex PCR, the repertoire was profiled, and TCRdb retains in-frame clones only, with some absent. The sample shows approximately 1.5 million clones, around 98% of them seen only once. The sequenced sample was naive CD4+ T cells sorted from blood. This sample's subset: CD45RA+ positively selected. The receptors shown here come from a man aged 25-45 years in good health.

V and J are TRBV7-2 and TRBJ2-1; 12 bases match TRBD2. This CDR3 has 15 amino acids. J lost 9 bases, V lost 1 base, and 4 bases had no gene match. The germline V gene has CDR1 SGHTA and CDR2 FQGNSA. The CDR3 is CASSLGLAGVGEQFF. CDR3 bases: TGTGCCAGCAGCTTAGGACTAGCGGGAGTTGGTGAGCAGTTCTTC.

The chain has TRBV29-1 and TRBJ1-1, with D unclear. Germline CDR1 reads SQVTM; CDR2 reads ANQGSEA. The CDR3 has 13 residues. Deletions cut 6 bases from V and 1 base from J, with 12 bases between. CDR3 protein: CSVSGRANTEAFF. CDR3 nucleotides: TGCAGCGTCTCCGGGAGGGCGAACACTGAAGCTTTCTTT.

In DNA form, the CDR3 reads TGCGCCAGCAGCTTGATCGCCAGTGAGGGCAATGAGCAGTTCTTC. Residues: CASSLIASEGNEQFF. The rearrangement joins TRBV5-1 to TRBJ2-1; D may be TRBD2 (5 bases). The CDR3 is made up of 15 amino acids. The V and J ends lost 1 base and 6 bases respectively, with 14 bases between them. Per the germline V gene, CDR1 is SGHRS and CDR2 is YFSETQ. Full variable domain (missing parts from reference TRBV5-1 and TRBJ2-1): KAGVTQTPRYLIKTRGQQVTLSCSPISGHRSVSWYQQTPGQGLQFLFEYFSETQRNKGNFPGRFSGRQFSNSRSEMNVSTLELGDSALYLCASSLIASEGNEQFFGPGTRLTVL.

V usage is TRBV13 and J usage is TRBJ2-7; unclear D gene. From germline, CDR1 is PRHDT and CDR2 FYEKMQ (reference sequence). The CDR3 runs to 13 residues. Trimming stripped 5 bases from V and 4 bases from J, with 12 bases between. The chain's CDR3 is CASSGPWPYEQYF. DNA of the CDR3: TGTGCCAGCAGCGGCCCCTGGCCATACGAGCAGTACTTC.

This clone has only one observation. At the DNA level, this CDR3 is encoded by other sequences in the same sample as well. V is TRBV29-1 and J is TRBJ2-7, with D tentatively TRBD1 (5 bases). Trimming cost V 6 bases and J 2 bases, with 8 bases left between them. The CDR3 has 11 amino acids. In germline, CDR1 is SQVTM, CDR2 ANQGSEA. The CDR3 DNA sequence: TGCAGCGTCCGACAGACCTACGAGCAGTACTTC. Translating gives CSVRQTYEQYF.

The chain recombines TRBV27 with TRBJ2-7; 7 bases match TRBD2. CDR3 length: 15 amino acids. Germline values: CDR1 MNHEY, CDR2 SMNVEV (reference sequence). V lost 5 bases and J lost 4; bases outside the gene matches: 11. CDR3 residues: CASSASLAEWYEQYF. The CDR3 DNA reads as TGTGCCAGCAGTGCCTCTCTAGCGGAGTGGTACGAGCAGTACTTC.

The V gene is TRBV5-8, the J gene TRBJ1-1; D is ambiguous. Germline V gene data show CDR1 as SGHTS and CDR2 as YDEGEE. The CDR3 length is 13 residues. The V end was cut by 5 bases, the J end by 1 base, with 9 bases between. The CDR3 DNA sequence: TGTGCCAGCAGACTGCATCAGAACACTGAAGCTTTCTTT. It specifies CASRLHQNTEAFF.

The chain carries TRBV5-1 and TRBJ1-3; D is perhaps TRBD1 (5 bases). Trimming shortened V by 3 bases and J by 3 bases, and 16 bases separated the two germline ends. This CDR3 region has 16 residues. Germline CDR1 and CDR2: SGHRS and YFSETQ. The CDR3 DNA sequence: TGCGCCAGCAGCTCCGTCCAGGGAGAAGATGGAAACACCATATATTTT. Protein product: CASSSVQGEDGNTIYF.

The chain carries TRBV11-2 and TRBJ2-1, with a weak D call TRBD1 (6 bases). The CDR3 spans 15 residues. The V and J ends lost 5 bases and 6 bases respectively, with 17 bases between them. Germline V lookup: CDR1 SGHAT, CDR2 FQNNGV. The CDR3 protein is CASSRLRGSSNEQFF. The CDR3, as DNA: TGTGCCAGCAGCCGACTAAGGGGGAGTAGCAATGAGCAGTTCTTC.

V and J are TRBV9 and TRBJ2-6; D is uncertain. This CDR3 is 14 amino acids long. The ends were cut back, 2 bases at V and 4 bases at J, with 7 bases in the middle. Germline V CDR1 and CDR2: SGDLS, YYNGEE. For the CDR3, the DNA is TGTGCCAGCAGCGTCCCCGAGGGGGCCAACGTCCTGACTTTC. Protein product: CASSVPEGANVLTF. Complete variable domain (other parts from reference TRBV9 and TRBJ2-6): DSGVTQTPKHLITATGQRVTLRCSPRSGDLSVYWYQQSLDQGLQFLIQYYNGEERAKGNILERFSAQQFPDLHSELNLSSLELGDSALYFCASSVPEGANVLTFGAGSRLTVL.

This chain joins TRBV2 and TRBJ2-7, with D perhaps assigned TRBD1 or TRBD2 (5 bases each). This CDR3 is built from 14 residues. The V gene lost 3 bases and the J gene lost 4 bases, with 13 bases spanning the gap. CDR1 and CDR2 (germline): SNHLY, FYNNEI. CDR3 sequence reads: CASSDQGVLYEQYF. The CDR3 region has the DNA TGTGCCAGCAGTGACCAGGGAGTTTTGTACGAGCAGTACTTC.